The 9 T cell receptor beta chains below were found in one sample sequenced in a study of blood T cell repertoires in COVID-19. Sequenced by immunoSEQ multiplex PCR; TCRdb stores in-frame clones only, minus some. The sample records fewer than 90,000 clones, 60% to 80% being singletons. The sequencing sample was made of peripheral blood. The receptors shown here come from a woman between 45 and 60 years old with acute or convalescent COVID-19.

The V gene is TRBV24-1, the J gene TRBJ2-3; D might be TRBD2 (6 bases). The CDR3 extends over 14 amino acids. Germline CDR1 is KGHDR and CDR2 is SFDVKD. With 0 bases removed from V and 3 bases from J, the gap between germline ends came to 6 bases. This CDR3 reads CATSDLRGTDTQYF. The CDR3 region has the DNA TGTGCCACCAGTGATTTGCGGGGGACAGATACGCAGTATTTT.

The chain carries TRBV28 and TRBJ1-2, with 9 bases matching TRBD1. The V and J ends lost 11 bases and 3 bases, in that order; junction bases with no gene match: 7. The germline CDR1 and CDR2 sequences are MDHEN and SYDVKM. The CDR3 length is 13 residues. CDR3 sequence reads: CASHRGLDYGYTF. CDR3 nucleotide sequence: TGTGCCTCCCACAGGGGGCTGGACTATGGCTACACCTTC.

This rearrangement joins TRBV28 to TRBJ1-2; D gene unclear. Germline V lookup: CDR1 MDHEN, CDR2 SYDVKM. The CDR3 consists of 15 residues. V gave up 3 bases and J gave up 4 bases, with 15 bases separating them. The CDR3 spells CASSFGRVGSYGYTF. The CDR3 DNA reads TGTGCCAGCAGTTTTGGGAGGGTAGGTAGCTATGGCTACACCTTC.

The CDR3 region is CASRAKIEQFF. The DNA of the CDR3 is TGTGCCAGCAGGGCAAAAATCGAGCAGTTCTTC. V usage is TRBV2 and J usage is TRBJ2-1; D is ambiguous. V lost 6 bases and J lost 10, with 10 bases in between. The CDR3 length is 11 residues. Germline CDR1 SNHLY, CDR2 FYNNEI.

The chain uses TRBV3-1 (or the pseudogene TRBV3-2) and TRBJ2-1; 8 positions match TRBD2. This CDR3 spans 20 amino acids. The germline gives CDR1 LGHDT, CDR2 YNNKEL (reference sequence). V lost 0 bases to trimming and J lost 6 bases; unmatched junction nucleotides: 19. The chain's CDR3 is CASSQESPAGVLRGVNEQFF. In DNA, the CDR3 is TGTGCCAGCAGCCAAGAATCCCCAGCGGGGGTTCTTCGGGGGGTCAATGAGCAGTTCTTC.

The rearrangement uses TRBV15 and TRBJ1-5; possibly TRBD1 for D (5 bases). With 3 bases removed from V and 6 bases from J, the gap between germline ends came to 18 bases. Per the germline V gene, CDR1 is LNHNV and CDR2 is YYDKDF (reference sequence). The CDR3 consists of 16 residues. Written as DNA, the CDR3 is TGTGCCACCAGCAGCCTGGGGGGAACAACGGGTCAGCCCCAGCATTTT. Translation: CATSSLGGTTGQPQHF.

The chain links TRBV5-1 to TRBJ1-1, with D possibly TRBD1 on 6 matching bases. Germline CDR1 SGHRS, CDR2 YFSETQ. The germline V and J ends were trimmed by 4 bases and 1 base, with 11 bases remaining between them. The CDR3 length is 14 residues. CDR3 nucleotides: TGCGCCAGCAGCCTACAGGGACAGAACACTGAAGCTTTCTTT. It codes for CASSLQGQNTEAFF.

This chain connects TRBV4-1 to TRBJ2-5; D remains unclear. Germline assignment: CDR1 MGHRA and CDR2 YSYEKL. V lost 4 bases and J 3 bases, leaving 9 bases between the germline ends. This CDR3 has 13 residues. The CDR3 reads CASSLQEEETQYF. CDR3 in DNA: TGCGCCAGCAGCCTCCAAGAGGAAGAGACCCAGTACTTC.

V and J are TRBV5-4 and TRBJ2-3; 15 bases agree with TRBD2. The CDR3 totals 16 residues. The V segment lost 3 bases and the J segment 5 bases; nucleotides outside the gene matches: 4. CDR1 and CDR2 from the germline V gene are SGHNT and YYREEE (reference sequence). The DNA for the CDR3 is TGTGCCAGCAGCTCTGGACTAGCGGGGGGGCAAGATACGCAGTATTTT. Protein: CASSSGLAGGQDTQYF.